The following is a T cell receptor beta chain sequence with its context. What it recognizes is unknown. Clones were read by immunoSEQ multiplex PCR, and TCRdb kept only the in-frame ones, dropping some. Here the sample spans under 50,000 clones, 95% being singletons. The data originate from a study of T cells in tuberculosis. Study at large: T cells were selected with CD1B tetramers loaded with glucose monomycolate.

Germline loops: CDR1 SGHAT, CDR2 FQNNGV. With 5 bases clipped from V and 3 bases from J, the junction kept 10 bases outside the gene matches. This CDR3 has 16 amino acids. Study-level findings and limits: The TCR-beta difference was not significant; alpha differences partly reflected length. Using the GMM-specific repertoire gave about 86% accuracy versus around 74% with motifs. Active tuberculosis TCR-alpha repertoires lay closer to GMM-specific TCRs than IGRA-negative controls, suggesting clonal expansion.

Sequenced sample: PBMCs. The sequence derives from a donor aged 10-29 years with latent tuberculosis or without tuberculosis infection. The chain uses TRBV11-2 and TRBJ1-2, with TRBD1 matching over 9 bases. The CDR3 nucleotides read TGTGCCAGCAGCAAAATGATGAGACAGGGGGACTATGGCTACACCTTC. Its translation: CASSKMMRQGDYGYTF.